These T cell receptor beta chains were read from a single sample in a study of blood T cell repertoires in COVID-19. The table came from immunoSEQ multiplex PCR; TCRdb's copy has only in-frame clones and leaves some out. The sample includes 160,000 or so clones, about 81% seen only once; the top ten take around a fifth. The material sequenced was peripheral blood. These TCRs come from a woman older than 75 with acute or convalescent COVID-19. The CDR3 runs from the conserved cysteine through the conserved F or W. D genes are given only for firm matches. Size values are once, few and many counts, or a class for expanded clones, and some rows have none.

abundance,j_gene,d_gene,v_gene,CDR3nt,CDR3aa
-,TRBJ1-2,-,TRBV5-4,TGTGCCAGCAGCTTGGCAGGGGCAGGTGGCTACACCTTC,CASSLAGAGGYTF
-,TRBJ2-7,TRBD1,TRBV6-1,TGTGCCAGCACCTTGGATGGGACAGGGGGTTACGAGCAGTACTTC,CASTLDGTGGYEQYF
-,TRBJ2-1,-,TRBV4-1,TGCGCCAGCAGCCAGGGAGACCTCGATGAGCAGTTCTTC,CASSQGDLDEQFF
-,TRBJ2-1,TRBD2,TRBV7-7,TGTGCTAGCAGCTTGGCCCAACTAGCGGAGAAATACAATGAGCAGTTCTTC,CASSLAQLAEKYNEQFF
-,TRBJ2-7,-,TRBV11-3,TGTGCCAGCAGCTCTAACAGGGACCTGAGGGAGCAGTACTTC,CASSSNRDLREQYF
-,TRBJ1-1,-,TRBV6-5,TGTGCCAGCAGCGTCAAACAGGGATCGAACACTGAAGCTTTCTTT,CASSVKQGSNTEAFF
-,TRBJ1-3,TRBD1,TRBV10-3,TGTGCCATCACATCCCAGGGGGTGGAAGGAAACACCATATATTTT,CAITSQGVEGNTIYF
-,TRBJ1-1,TRBD1,TRBV5-1,TGCGCCAGCAGCTACGAGACAGGGGGAAACACTGAAGCTTTCTTT,CASSYETGGNTEAFF
-,TRBJ2-1,-,TRBV6-5,TGTGCCAGCAGGAATCCCTGGCAGGTCGGTGAGCAGTTCTTC,CASRNPWQVGEQFF
-,TRBJ2-7,TRBD1,TRBV19,TGTGCCAGTAGTGGACAGGGAAACGAGCAGTACTTC,CASSGQGNEQYF
-,TRBJ2-2,TRBD2,TRBV10-3,TGTGCCATCAGAGCGGGGGACAACACCGGGGAGCTGTTTTTT,CAIRAGDNTGELFF
-,TRBJ1-1,TRBD1,TRBV11-2,TGTGCCAGCAGCTTACGAAGGGGACAGAACAACACTGAAGCTTTCTTT,CASSLRRGQNNTEAFF
-,TRBJ2-3,TRBD2,TRBV19,TGTGCCAGTAGTATAGAGAGGGGAGCGGGGGGCACAGATACGCAGTATTTT,CASSIERGAGGTDTQYF
-,TRBJ2-7,TRBD2,TRBV10-1,TGCGCCAGCAGTGAGTCCGTGACTAGCGGGGTTTTCTCCTACGAGCAGTACTTC,CASSESVTSGVFSYEQYF
-,TRBJ1-2,TRBD1,TRBV5-4,TGTGCCAGCAGCTCCGGCGGACAGGGTAGCTATGGCTACACCTTC,CASSSGGQGSYGYTF
-,TRBJ1-2,TRBD1,TRBV19,TGTGCCAGTAGTATCACCGGACAGGGAAGCTATGGCTACACCTTC,CASSITGQGSYGYTF
-,TRBJ2-1,-,TRBV2,TGTGCCAGCAGTTCCAGGGGGGTAGGCTACAATGAGCAGTTCTTC,CASSSRGVGYNEQFF
-,TRBJ2-5,TRBD2,TRBV3-1/TRBV3-2,TGTGCCAGCAGCACCCGGGGGGGGCAAGAGACCCAGTACTTC,CASSTRGGQETQYF
-,TRBJ2-1,-,TRBV6-6,TGTGCCAGCAGTTCCCTTGCGGGTACCTACAATGAGCAGTTCTTC,CASSSLAGTYNEQFF
-,TRBJ2-7,TRBD2,TRBV3-1/TRBV3-2,TGTGCCAGCAGCCAAATCGGACTAGCGAAGTCCGAGCAGTACTTC,CASSQIGLAKSEQYF
few,TRBJ1-2,-,TRBV7-2,TGTGCCAGCAGTTCACTCGGGGGCTACACCTTC,CASSSLGGYTF
-,TRBJ1-6,-,TRBV6-1,TGTGCCAGCAGTGAAGGAGGGAATTCACCCCTCCACTTT,CASSEGGNSPLHF
-,TRBJ2-1,-,TRBV7-2,TGTGCCAGCAGCTTAGTGTGGGGGGCCTACAATGAGCAGTTCTTC,CASSLVWGAYNEQFF
-,TRBJ2-4,-,TRBV7-9,TGTGCCAGCAGCTTAAGACTAGGGGGAGGGAACATTCAGTACTTC,CASSLRLGGGNIQYF
-,TRBJ2-3,-,TRBV6-5,TGTGCCAGCAGTTACGGTCTAGGGGCGACAGATACGCAGTATTTT,CASSYGLGATDTQYF
-,TRBJ2-5,TRBD2,TRBV5-1,TGCGCCAGCAGCACCTCGGGAGGGGGAGAGACCCAGTACTTC,CASSTSGGGETQYF
few,TRBJ2-2,-,TRBV12-5,TGTGCTAGTGGCCGGTCGGGAGCTATCGGGGAGCTGTTTTTT,CASGRSGAIGELFF
-,TRBJ2-5,-,TRBV11-2,TGTGCCAGCAGCTCAACCTATGGGGCTAGAGAGACCCAGTACTTC,CASSSTYGARETQYF
few,TRBJ2-3,-,TRBV7-9,TGTGCCAGCAGAGGACAGTTTAGGTCGGATACGCAGTATTTT,CASRGQFRSDTQYF
-,TRBJ2-7,-,TRBV19,TGTGCCAGTAGTGCGGGTACCGAGCAGTACTTC,CASSAGTEQYF
few,TRBJ2-7,TRBD2,TRBV27,TGTGCCAGCAGTTGGTATAGCGGGAAACTCTACGAGCAGTACTTC,CASSWYSGKLYEQYF
-,TRBJ2-7,-,TRBV19,TGTGCCAGTAGTATCTCTTCGGGGGTAGTAGCCTACGAGCAGTACTTC,CASSISSGVVAYEQYF
-,TRBJ2-7,TRBD1,TRBV4-2,TGTGCCAGCAGCCAAGTCGCGGTTGACAGGGAGACCTACGAGCAGTACTTC,CASSQVAVDRETYEQYF
-,TRBJ1-3,-,TRBV18,TGTGCCAGCTCACCGGGGGGGGCCGGCTCTGGAAACACCATATATTTT,CASSPGGAGSGNTIYF
-,TRBJ1-2,TRBD1,TRBV7-2,TGTGCCAGCAGCTCGGGACAGGGTGGATCCTTAAACTATGGCTACACCTTC,CASSSGQGGSLNYGYTF
-,TRBJ2-7,-,TRBV2,TGTGCCAGCAGCCTTGTATACGAGCAGTACTTC,CASSLVYEQYF
-,TRBJ2-3,-,TRBV5-1,TGCGCCAGCAGCTCCTCTAGACGCCAGTGGGGCGCAGATACGCAGTATTTT,CASSSSRRQWGADTQYF
-,TRBJ2-1,-,TRBV7-3,TGTGCCAGCAGCACGACAGGTTCTTACAATGAGCAGTTCTTC,CASSTTGSYNEQFF
-,TRBJ2-1,TRBD2,TRBV3-1/TRBV3-2,TGTGCCAGCAGCCTTGGGACTAGCGGGATAAGACAGTTCTTC,CASSLGTSGIRQFF
few,TRBJ1-1,-,TRBV5-4,TGTGCCAGCAGCTTGGCCGGGGGGGCGAAAACTGAAGCTTTCTTT,CASSLAGGAKTEAFF